This TCR beta chain was recovered during a study of blood T cell repertoires in COVID-19. Profiled with immunoSEQ multiplex PCR; TCRdb holds only in-frame clones, not every one. Of tens of thousands of clones in the sample, less than 90% were seen once. This TCR derives from an elderly man with COVID-19, enrolled during active disease. The specimen sequenced was peripheral blood.

CDR3 amino acids: CASGTGAYGYTF. The CDR3 nucleotides read TGTGCCAGCGGGACAGGGGCCTATGGCTACACCTTC. The chain links TRBV7-3 to TRBJ1-2; the match to TRBD1 covers 10 bases. Germline V gene sequence: CDR1 SGHTA, CDR2 FQGTGA. V lost 8 bases and J lost 4; bases outside the gene matches: 1. This CDR3 has 12 amino acids. Full variable domain (outside the CDR3, taken from reference TRBV7-3 and TRBJ1-2): GAGVSQTPSNKVTEKGKYVELRCDPISGHTALYWYRQSLGQGPEFLIYFQGTGAADDSGLPNDRFFAVRPEGSVSTLKIQRTERGDSAVYLCASGTGAYGYTFGSGTRLTVV.